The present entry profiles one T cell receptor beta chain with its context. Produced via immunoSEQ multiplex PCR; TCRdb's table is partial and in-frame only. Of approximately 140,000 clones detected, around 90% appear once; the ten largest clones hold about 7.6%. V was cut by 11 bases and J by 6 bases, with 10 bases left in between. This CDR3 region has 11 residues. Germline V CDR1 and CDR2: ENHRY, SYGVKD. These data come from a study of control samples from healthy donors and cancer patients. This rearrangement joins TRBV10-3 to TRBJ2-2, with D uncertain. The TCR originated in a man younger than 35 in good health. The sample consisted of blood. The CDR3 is CASLGAGELFF. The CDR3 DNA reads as TGTGCCTCCCTTGGGGCCGGGGAGCTGTTTTTT.